Given below is one TCR beta chain in context. The same CDR3 can be traced to other DNA sequences in this sample. These data originate in a study of blood T cell repertoires in COVID-19. Clones were sequenced by immunoSEQ multiplex PCR, and TCRdb holds only the in-frame ones, with some missing. The data contain roughly 250,000 clones, 70% to 85% of them seen just once; the ten biggest clones take up 3% to 3.5%. The CDR3 loop spans 13 amino acids. CDR1 and CDR2 (germline): SQVTM, ANQGSEA. Trimming took off 2 bases at V and 1 base at J, with 8 bases between the two ends. This TCR derives from a woman older than 75 with acute or convalescent COVID-19. This chain links TRBV29-1 with TRBJ1-1, with TRBD1 as a possible D gene (5 bases). Sequencing was done on a sample of peripheral blood. The CDR3 coding sequence is TGCAGCGTTGAACGGGGGGGGAACACTGAAGCTTTCTTT. Its translation is CSVERGGNTEAFF.